The 3 T cell receptor beta chains below were found in one sample sequenced in a study of T cells in Graves' hyperthyroidism and ophthalmopathy (dated by TCRdb to between 2018 and 2020). The method behind the library was multiplex PCR. The data were produced on an Illumina HiSeq 2000. Amplification of TCR beta CDR3 regions was carried out from RNA transcripts. A first-round RT-PCR of the TCR CDR3 used the HTBI primer set with the Qiagen OneStep RT-PCR kit. TCRdb trimmed the raw reads at Q25, called clones with MiXCR and kept productive beta chains. All rows with the same CDR3 protein become a single entry with the most common DNA and genes. Here the sample has some 560,000 distinct CDR3 sequences; 15% to 17% occur a single time. The top ten clonotypes cover around 7.5% of the sample. Source material: blood. The source is a woman aged 25 to 45 with Graves' hyperthyroidism.

Comments on this clonotype: This sequence may be a read error, since a much larger clone differs from it by one base. The V call is TRBV27, the J call TRBJ2-7; a possible D gene is TRBD2 (5 bases). Germline assignment: CDR1 MNHEY and CDR2 SMNVEV (reference sequence). The V and J ends lost 9 bases and 5 bases respectively, with 20 bases between them. This CDR3 region has 14 residues. The CDR3 bases are TGTGCCAGTTATGGTAGCAGGAGGAGGAACGAGCAGTACTTC. Protein product: CASYGSRRRNEQYF.

Worth noting for this clonotype: Germline is not matched at one junction end, which may reflect a read error. The chain has TRBV20-1 and TRBJ1-2, with 10 bases lining up with TRBD1. This CDR3 spans 16 amino acids. CDR1 is DFQATT, CDR2 SNEGSKA, per germline (reference sequence). CDR3 bases: TGCAGTGCTCGAGACAGGGGGCGCCGGGAGATCTATGGCTACACCTTC. Its translation is CSARDRGRREIYGYTF.

This clonotype was observed a few times. The rearrangement uses TRBV18 and TRBJ2-2; a weak D match, TRBD1 (5 bases). Germline V gene sequence: CDR1 KGHSH, CDR2 LQKENI. V dropped 8 bases and J dropped 7 bases, with 20 bases sitting between them. This CDR3 contains 15 residues. CDR3 in DNA: TGTGCCAGCAAACTTGACAGTCACCAGAACGGGGAGCTGTTTTTT. The encoded protein is CASKLDSHQNGELFF.